This T cell receptor beta chain is drawn from a study of post-analysis software for immune sequencing data (dated by TCRdb to the mid-2010s). Some background on the complete study: Relapsing-remitting, secondary progressive and progressive-relapsing multiple sclerosis were recorded as disease courses, and subtype annotation was lacking for some patients. The patient repertoires were set against about eleven previously published healthy control repertoires from donors whose ages ranged from roughly 6 to 26 years. A subset of samples was prepared in parallel using single-end sample barcoding, then pooled and co-amplified after Illumina adapter ligation. Beyond this particular receptor, the publication reports: Significantly higher frequencies in patients than in controls were found for roughly 5 TRBV segments, including TRBV5-6, TRBV5-1 and TRBV20-1. Significantly lower normalized Chao1 diversity was found in multiple sclerosis patients than in controls, suggesting substantial peripheral T-cell clonal expansion. Strong co-clustering of samples prepared in the same batch was shown by direct clustering with F measure, prompting a batch-effect correction. The control group was slightly older than the multiple sclerosis patient group.

TCR beta repertoires were profiled from peripheral blood of 13 young patients with multiple sclerosis to demonstrate the VDJtools post-analysis software. The multiple sclerosis patients were children and adolescents between roughly 6 and 17 years of age. This clonotype was counted only a few times. Its antigen is unknown. No per-base quality is available; no much larger clone lies one base away. Library preparation employed PCR. The listed sequencing device is Illumina HiSeq 2500. Unique molecular identifiers were incorporated into TCR beta cDNA libraries to reduce PCR and sequencing biases. Approximately 500,000 cDNA molecules were obtained per 1 to 10 million input T cells, so each molecule approximated one T cell. The same protocol used for the earlier healthy control dataset was applied to prepare and sequence the patient libraries. Within a given batch, samples were prepared together, multiplexed and sequenced on the same HiSeq lane. The authors' analysis ran thus. Raw barcoded reads were processed with MIGEC, and single-read molecular identifier groups were discarded before consensus assembly and CDR3 extraction. Clonotype tables were post-analysed with VDJtools, and diversity was normalized by down-sampling all datasets to the smallest sample size. In repertoire overlap clustering, CDR3 amino acid sequences, but not nucleotide sequences, were matched to correct batch-related cross-sample contamination. TCRdb trimmed public reads at Q25 via fastp, called clones via MiXCR and kept in-frame beta chains. Rows matching on CDR3 protein sequence are summarized as one entry with the most common DNA and genes. TCRdb's processing, not the study's, gives the V and J calls here. The table for this sample lists some 700,000 distinct CDR3 sequences; approximately 59% of them were counted only once. Roughly 10% of the sample rests with the top ten.

The germline V gene (reference sequence) yields MNHEY for CDR1 and SMNVEV for CDR2. Counted from cysteine to phenylalanine, this CDR3 has 13 amino acids. Of all the DNA, just the CDR3 is kept, 39 bases in frame from base 1. The source of this sequence is a girl between 2 and 10 years old with multiple sclerosis. The chain employs TRBV27 and TRBJ2-5, with no reliable assignment of the D segment. The DNA end is a closer match to TRBJ2-7, so the J assignment may be wrong. The sample comprised blood. The CDR3 reads as follows: CASSPRQYDEQYF. Read as DNA, the sequence is TGTGCCAGCAGTCCCCGGCAGTACGACGAGCAGTACTTC.